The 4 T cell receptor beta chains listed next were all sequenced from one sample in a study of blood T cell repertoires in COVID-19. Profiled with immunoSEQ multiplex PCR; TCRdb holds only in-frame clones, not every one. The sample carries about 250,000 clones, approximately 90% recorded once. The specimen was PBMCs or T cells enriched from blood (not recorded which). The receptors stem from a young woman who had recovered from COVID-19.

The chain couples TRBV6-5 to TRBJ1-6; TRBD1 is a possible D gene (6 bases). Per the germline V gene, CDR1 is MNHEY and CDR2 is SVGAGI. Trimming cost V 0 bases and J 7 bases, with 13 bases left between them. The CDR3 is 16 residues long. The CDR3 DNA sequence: TGTGCCAGCAGTTACTCGACTCCCAGGGGAAATTCACCCCTCCACTTT. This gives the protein CASSYSTPRGNSPLHF.

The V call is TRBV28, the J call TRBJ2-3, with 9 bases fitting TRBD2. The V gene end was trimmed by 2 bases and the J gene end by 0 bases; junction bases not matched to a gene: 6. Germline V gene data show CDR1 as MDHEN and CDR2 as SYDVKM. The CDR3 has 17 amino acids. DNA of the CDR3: TGTGCCAGCAGTTTACGGCTAGCGGGGACTAGCACAGATACGCAGTATTTT. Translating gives CASSLRLAGTSTDTQYF. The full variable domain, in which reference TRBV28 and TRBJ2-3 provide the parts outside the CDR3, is DVKVTQSSRYLVKRTGEKVFLECVQDMDHENMFWYRQDPGLGLRLIYFSYDVKMKEKGDIPEGYSVSREKKERFSLILESASTNQTSMYLCASSLRLAGTSTDTQYFGPGTRLTVL.

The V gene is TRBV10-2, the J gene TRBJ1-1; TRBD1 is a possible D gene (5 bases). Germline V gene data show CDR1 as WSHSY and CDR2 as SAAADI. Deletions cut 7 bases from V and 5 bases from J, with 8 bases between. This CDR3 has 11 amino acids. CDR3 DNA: TGCGCCAGCATGGGGGGAACTGAAGCTTTCTTT. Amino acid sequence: CASMGGTEAFF.

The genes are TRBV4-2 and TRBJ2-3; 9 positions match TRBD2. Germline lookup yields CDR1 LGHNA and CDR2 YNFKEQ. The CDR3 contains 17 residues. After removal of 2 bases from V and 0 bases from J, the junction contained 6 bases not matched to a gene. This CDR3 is CASSQSIAGDSTDTQYF. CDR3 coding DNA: TGTGCCAGCAGCCAATCGATAGCGGGAGATAGCACAGATACGCAGTATTTT.